This T cell receptor (beta chain) is drawn from a study of T cells after yellow fever vaccination. Study results and caveats: In FACS-sorted repertoires, abundant clonotypes from the bulk population could appear as contaminants. Peaking on day 5 versus 15, the secondary response was faster but weaker. Overall, a small share of clonotypes was seen in both CD4 and CD8 compartments.

The CDR3 runs to 17 residues. The germline V gene has CDR1 SGDLS and CDR2 YYNGEE. V gave up 0 bases and J gave up 0 bases; unmatched junction bases: 6. In its sample, this clonotype was seen a few times. Its specificity is not known. MiXCR was run by TCRdb on the 5' RACE reads, yielding one entry per CDR3 protein. Found here are a few hundred thousand distinct CDR3 sequences, roughly 11% of them singletons; the top ten hold around 19%. The sample was PBMCs, taken on the day of the first yellow fever vaccination. This clonotype originated in a man aged 18 to 35 who received the YFV17D yellow fever vaccine. This chain connects TRBV9 to TRBJ2-7; 10 bases match TRBD2. CDR3 coding DNA: TGTGCCAGCAGCGTAGGACTAGCGGGTCTGAGCTCCTACGAGCAGTACGTC. Translating gives CASSVGLAGLSSYEQYV.